This TCR beta chain was captured by sequencing in a study of OX40 agonist ivuxolimab in advanced cancers. The germline V gene encodes CDR1 SGHDT and CDR2 YYEEEE. CDR3 length equals 14 residues. The V gene lost 4 bases and the J gene lost 3 bases, with 14 bases spanning the gap. The assay was immunoSEQ multiplex PCR, and TCRdb's table has in-frame clones only and misses some. The data hold approximately 40,000 clones, with 88% observed a single time. This chain connects TRBV5-6 to TRBJ2-7; TRBD2 might be the D (6 bases). The receptor comes from an adult with an advanced solid tumor such as melanoma, head and neck, liver or kidney cancer. The source was CD4+ or CD8+ T cells sorted from blood, collected in a trial of the OX40 agonist ivuxolimab. Here the CDR3 DNA reads TGTGCCAGCAGCCCGGGGGTCGGGGTCTACGAGCAGTACTTC. Amino acid sequence: CASSPGVGVYEQYF.